Following are 18 T cell receptor beta chains from one sample sequenced in a study of cytomegalovirus exposure and HLA in healthy donors. PCR amplification relied on 60 Vbeta primers (plus 13 Jbeta primers). TCRdb's table, derived via immunoSEQ multiplex PCR, lists solely in-frame clones and lacks some. This table has 170,000 or so clones, roughly 80% appearing once. Input material: PBMCs. These receptors originate from a man between 25 and 39 years old in good health and CMV-seropositive.

The V gene is TRBV7-9, the J gene TRBJ1-1, with D maybe TRBD1 (6 bases). In germline, CDR1 is SEHNR, CDR2 FQNEAQ (reference sequence). V dropped 3 bases and J dropped 7 bases, with 15 bases sitting between them. The CDR3 is 14 amino acids. The CDR3 is CASSLMTGVVEAFF. As DNA, the CDR3 is TGTGCCAGCAGCTTGATGACAGGCGTTGTTGAAGCTTTCTTT.

The chain links TRBV4-3 to TRBJ1-1, with D perhaps matching TRBD1 (5 bases). V lost 0 bases, J lost 1 base, and 12 bases lay in between. Germline V lookup: CDR1 LGHNA, CDR2 YSLEER. The CDR3 length is 16 residues. CDR3 DNA sequence: TGCGCCAGCAGCCAAGATAGGTGGCAGGGGAACACTGAAGCTTTCTTT. Protein sequence: CASSQDRWQGNTEAFF.

The rearrangement uses TRBV6-5 and TRBJ1-1; D may be TRBD1 (5 bases). CDR1 is MNHEY and CDR2 is SVGAGI in the germline V gene. V dropped 2 bases and J dropped 5 bases, with 15 bases sitting between them. This CDR3 is built from 15 residues. This chain's CDR3 is CASSYGRGFGTEAFF. The CDR3 nucleotides are TGTGCCAGCAGTTACGGCCGGGGGTTCGGGACTGAAGCTTTCTTT.

This chain uses TRBV6-8 with TRBJ1-5, with D possibly matching TRBD1 (6 bases). The CDR3 spans 17 residues. Deletions cut 0 bases from V and 0 bases from J, with 12 bases between. Per the germline V gene, CDR1 is MNHGY and CDR2 is SAAAGT. In DNA form, the CDR3 reads TGTGCCAGCAGTTACTCAAGACAGGTGGGTAGCAATCAGCCCCAGCATTTT. Translating it yields CASSYSRQVGSNQPQHF.

For this clone: Other DNA variants within this sample encode the same CDR3. The rearrangement joins TRBV7-9 to TRBJ2-7, with D maybe TRBD2 (5 bases). There are 12 residues in the CDR3. The germline CDR1 and CDR2 sequences are SEHNR and FQNEAQ (reference sequence). V was clipped by 5 bases and J by 4 bases, with 9 bases between them. CDR3 nucleotide sequence: TGTGCCAGCAGCCCAACGGGGTACGAGCAGTACTTC. This translates into CASSPTGYEQYF.

The chain couples TRBV6-5 to TRBJ2-7, with 7 nucleotides matching TRBD1. The CDR3 extends over 14 amino acids. Trimming took 0 bases from V and 3 from J; bases not matched to a gene: 2. The germline V gene has CDR1 MNHEY and CDR2 SVGAGI. The CDR3 coding sequence is TGTGCCAGCAGTTACTCTGCAGGGGGCTACGAGCAGTACTTC. It encodes CASSYSAGGYEQYF.

The sample holds a few counts of this clone. V usage is TRBV30 and J usage is TRBJ2-7; 8 bases match TRBD1. This CDR3 has 14 amino acids. Unmatched junction bases numbered 11, after V lost 7 bases and J lost 3 bases. CDR1 is GTSNPN, CDR2 SVGIG, per germline (reference sequence). The CDR3 DNA sequence: TGTGCCTCTAGACGGACAGGGACAATCTACGAGCAGTACTTC. Its translation: CASRRTGTIYEQYF.

The chain combines TRBV10-2 with TRBJ2-1; 8 bases fit TRBD2. The CDR3 has 13 residues. The germline V gene encodes CDR1 WSHSY and CDR2 SAAADI. The J segment lost 8 bases and the V segment lost 5 bases, leaving 5 bases of the junction unmatched. The CDR3 nucleotides read TGCGCCAGCAGTAGCGGGAGTGTCCATGAGCAGTTCTTC. Protein: CASSSGSVHEQFF.

A remark on this clone: One end of the junction fails to match germline, which may point to a read error. Within the sample, other DNA sequences also encode this same CDR3. V and J are TRBV7-6 and TRBJ1-1; D ambiguous. This CDR3 region has 14 residues. Germline V CDR1 and CDR2: SGHVS, FNYEAQ. This CDR3 is CASSSEAGNTEAFF. As DNA, the CDR3 is TGCGCCAGCAGTTCCGAGGCGGGGAACACTGAAGCTTTCTTT.

This rearrangement joins TRBV7-9 to TRBJ2-3, with 7 bases fitting TRBD1. The J segment lost 2 bases and the V segment lost 4 bases, leaving 6 bases of the junction unmatched. Germline CDR1 and CDR2: SEHNR and FQNEAQ (reference sequence). The CDR3 consists of 15 residues. In nucleotides, the CDR3 is TGTGCCAGCAGCTCACCGGGACAGTACACAGATACGCAGTATTTT. As protein: CASSSPGQYTDTQYF.

The rearrangement joins TRBV7-8 to TRBJ2-7; 9 bases fit TRBD2. The CDR3 length is 15 residues. V lost 2 bases to trimming and J lost 3 bases; unmatched junction nucleotides: 5. CDR1 and CDR2 from the germline V gene are SGHVS and FQNEAQ. The CDR3 loop is CASSLRLAALYEQYF. CDR3 DNA: TGTGCCAGCAGCTTACGACTAGCGGCCCTCTACGAGCAGTACTTC.

V and J are TRBV9 and TRBJ1-1, with a tentative D call TRBD1 (5 bases). This CDR3 region has 11 residues. Deletions cut 7 bases from V and 3 bases from J, with 7 bases between. CDR1 and CDR2 (germline): SGDLS, YYNGEE. The CDR3 nucleotides are TGTGCCAGCGGCAGGGACACTGAAGCTTTCTTT. It yields the protein CASGRDTEAFF.

CDR3 bases: TGTGCCAGCAGCTACACTGGACAGGGGAACGACGAGCAGTACTTC. As protein: CASSYTGQGNDEQYF. The chain employs TRBV7-2 and TRBJ2-7, with 9 bases lining up with TRBD1. Germline V gene lookup returns CDR1 SGHTA and CDR2 FQGNSA. The junction had 9 bases not matched to a gene; V was cut back by 4 bases and J by 5 bases. The CDR3 runs 15 residues.

This sequence joins TRBV2 and TRBJ2-2; 12 nucleotides agree with TRBD2. The CDR3 is 17 amino acids. CDR1 and CDR2 (germline): SNHLY, FYNNEI. Trimming removed 7 bases from V and 7 bases from J; junction bases left unmatched: 13. The CDR3 sequence is CASTLILAGGFDGELFF. DNA of the CDR3: TGTGCCAGCACCTTGATCCTAGCGGGAGGGTTTGACGGGGAGCTGTTTTTT.

V is TRBV13 and J is TRBJ2-5, with 12 bases fitting TRBD1. CDR3 size: 18 residues. J gave up 5 bases and V 4 bases, and 14 bases lay outside the gene matches. Germline assignment: CDR1 PRHDT and CDR2 FYEKMQ (reference sequence). Here the CDR3 DNA reads TGTGCCAGCAGCTCAAAGGGCCCCGGGACAGGGGGCACCGAGACCCAGTACTTC. This translates into CASSSKGPGTGGTETQYF.

For the CDR3, the DNA is TGCGCCAGCAGCCATTACATTACAACTAATGAAAAACTGTTTTTT. This gives the protein CASSHYITTNEKLFF. The rearrangement joins TRBV4-1 to TRBJ1-4; D is ambiguous. The germline CDR1 and CDR2 sequences are MGHRA and YSYEKL. The CDR3 loop spans 15 amino acids. Trimming took 3 bases from V and 0 from J, leaving 8 bases between them.

The sample holds one count of this clone. The rearrangement joins TRBV6-5 to TRBJ2-7; TRBD1 agrees at 9 bases. This CDR3 spans 13 amino acids. Germline-derived CDR1 and CDR2 are MNHEY and SVGAGI. After removal of 7 bases from V and 6 bases from J, the junction contained 7 bases not matched to a gene. The chain's CDR3 is CASTRGQGSEQYF. CDR3 in DNA: TGTGCCAGCACTAGGGGACAGGGTTCCGAGCAGTACTTC.

This chain joins TRBV27 and TRBJ2-5; TRBD2 matches at 12 bases. Germline lookup yields CDR1 MNHEY and CDR2 SMNVEV (reference sequence). The ends lost 2 bases at V and 6 bases at J; junction bases unmatched: 4. This CDR3 region has 15 residues. CDR3 DNA sequence: TGTGCCAGCAGTTTAAGACTAGCGGGAGTAAAGACCCAGTACTTC. Its protein is CASSLRLAGVKTQYF.